The source of this TCR beta chain is a study of T-cell reconstitution after alpha-beta-depleted transplantation in children. In its sample, this clonotype was seen many times. V lost 0 bases to trimming and J lost 9 bases, with 15 bases between them. Looked up from germline, CDR1 is DFQATT and CDR2 is SNEGSKA (reference sequence). The CDR3 sequence is 14 residues long. The authors prepared the TCRbeta library with unique molecular identifiers. Each CDR3 protein gets one entry after TCRdb re-called the PCR reads with MiXCR. Of 640,000 or so distinct CDR3 sequences listed, 16% are singletons. The receptor was derived from a human donor who donated a stem cell graft to a child with acute myeloid leukemia. The rearrangement joins TRBV20-1 to TRBJ1-5, with a possible D match to TRBD1 (6 bases). This specimen consisted of PBMCs from the stem cell graft donor, obtained from the stem cell graft. The CDR3 region is CSAREGAGYAPQHF. CDR3 coding DNA: TGCAGTGCTAGAGAGGGGGCAGGGTATGCGCCCCAGCATTTT.